Following are 16 T cell receptor beta chains from one sample sequenced in a study of T cell responses to AZD1222 COVID-19 vaccine. Produced via immunoSEQ multiplex PCR; TCRdb's table is partial and in-frame only. The sample has some 110,000 clones, 85% to 90% seen once. This specimen was peripheral blood, taken on day 0 of AZD1222 vaccination. The receptors were gathered from an adult in good health.

The rearrangement joins TRBV6-5 to TRBJ2-1; 10 bases are shared with TRBD2. Per germline, CDR1 MNHEY and CDR2 SVGAGI. V lost 7 bases to trimming and J lost 8 bases; unmatched junction nucleotides: 8. The CDR3 loop spans 14 amino acids. The CDR3 is CASKELAGRDEQFF. CDR3 bases: TGTGCCAGCAAGGAACTAGCGGGGCGGGATGAGCAGTTCTTC.

The chain joins TRBV5-1 to TRBJ1-2, with TRBD1 matching over 9 bases. The CDR3 consists of 14 residues. Germline V gene sequence: CDR1 SGHRS, CDR2 YFSETQ. V shed 0 bases, J shed 8 bases, and the junction held 5 bases outside the gene matches. CDR3: CASSLEGTGNGYTF. The CDR3 DNA is TGCGCCAGCAGCTTGGAGGGGACAGGGAACGGCTACACCTTC.

The chain carries TRBV18 and TRBJ2-6; D gene ambiguous. The CDR3 is made up of 16 amino acids. The V gene's germline CDR1 is KGHSH and CDR2 LQKENI. V lost 3 bases and J lost 0, with 9 bases in between. The CDR3 spells CASSPSRLSGANVLTF. The CDR3 DNA follows: TGTGCCAGCTCACCGTCCCGGCTCTCTGGGGCCAACGTCCTGACTTTC.

The V gene is TRBV19, the J gene TRBJ2-7; 10 nucleotides agree with TRBD2. Trimming cost V 1 base and J 6 bases; bases outside gene matches: 6. The CDR3 is 15 amino acids. Germline V CDR1 and CDR2: LNHDA, SQIVND (reference sequence). The CDR3 coding sequence is TGTGCCAGTAGTATAGTCCGCCTAGCGGGAGCCGAGCAGTACTTC. Amino acid sequence: CASSIVRLAGAEQYF.

V is TRBV11-2 and J is TRBJ2-7; D is perhaps TRBD1 (6 bases). CDR1 is SGHAT, CDR2 FQNNGV, per germline. V lost 5 bases and J 13 bases, leaving 18 bases between the germline ends. This CDR3 contains 12 residues. CDR3 sequence reads: CASSPTQGLSYF. The CDR3 DNA follows: TGTGCCAGCAGCCCGACACAGGGCCTCTCCTACTTC.

This chain links TRBV15 with TRBJ1-1; D gene unclear. Germline values: CDR1 LNHNV, CDR2 YYDKDF (reference sequence). V dropped 5 bases and J dropped 1 base, with 11 bases sitting between them. The CDR3 consists of 14 residues. The CDR3 DNA sequence: TGTGCCACCAGCCTCGTCGCAGGGAACACTGAAGCTTTCTTT. It translates to CATSLVAGNTEAFF. Drawing the rest from reference TRBV15 and TRBJ1-1, the complete variable domain is DAMVIQNPRYQVTQFGKPVTLSCSQTLNHNVMYWYQQKSSQAPKLLFHYYDKDFNNEADTPDNFQSRRPNTSFCFLDIRSPGLGDTAMYLCATSLVAGNTEAFFGQGTRLTVV.

This chain links TRBV29-1 with TRBJ2-5; D is unresolved. This CDR3 has 10 amino acids. V lost 6 bases and J 3 bases, leaving 5 bases between the germline ends. CDR1 is SQVTM and CDR2 is ANQGSEA in the germline V gene. In DNA, the CDR3 is TGCAGCGTCTCCGAAGAGACCCAGTACTTC. Protein: CSVSEETQYF.

The CDR3 spells CASSPQGISGNTIYF. Written as DNA, the CDR3 is TGTGCCAGCTCACCTCAGGGAATCTCTGGAAACACCATATATTTT. The rearrangement joins TRBV18 to TRBJ1-3; D might be TRBD1 (5 bases). CDR1 KGHSH and CDR2 LQKENI come from the germline V gene. V gave up 3 bases and J gave up 0 bases, with 9 bases separating them. This CDR3 spans 15 amino acids.

The chain employs TRBV5-1 and TRBJ2-7; the match to TRBD2 covers 14 bases. The germline gives CDR1 SGHRS, CDR2 YFSETQ. The CDR3 has 16 residues. V trimming: 4 bases; J trimming: 6 bases; junction bases outside the gene matches: 9. The CDR3 sequence is CASSSLPGLAGAEQYF. Written as DNA, the CDR3 is TGCGCCAGCAGCAGTCTACCGGGACTAGCGGGAGCCGAGCAGTACTTC.

V usage is TRBV18 and J usage is TRBJ1-5; D remains ambiguous. The CDR3 is 16 amino acids. Trimming removed 3 bases from V and 3 bases from J, with 15 bases in between. CDR1 and CDR2 from the germline V gene are KGHSH and LQKENI. CDR3 loop: CASSPPGRSHNQPQHF. CDR3 bases: TGTGCCAGCTCACCCCCCGGCAGGTCCCACAATCAGCCCCAGCATTTT.

V gene TRBV21-1 combines with J gene TRBJ2-5. TRBV21-1 is a documented pseudogene. The CDR3 has 13 amino acids. CDR3 residues: CASSNRDEETQYF. CDR3 nucleotides: TGTGCCAGCAGCAATAGGGACGAAGAGACCCAGTACTTC.

The CDR3 is CASATGEYGTEAFF. The CDR3 coding sequence is TGTGCCAGCGCCACAGGGGAATATGGCACTGAAGCTTTCTTT. This chain joins TRBV28 and TRBJ1-1; 7 bases match TRBD1. This CDR3 region has 14 residues. Germline lookup yields CDR1 MDHEN and CDR2 SYDVKM. Trimming took 8 bases from V and 4 from J; bases not matched to a gene: 10.

The chain links TRBV18 to TRBJ1-1; no reliable D call. The CDR3 loop spans 15 amino acids. Germline CDR1 KGHSH, CDR2 LQKENI. V was clipped by 3 bases and J by 1 base, with 12 bases between them. The CDR3 DNA reads TGTGCCAGCTCACCTGGGGTATTAGCGAACACTGAAGCTTTCTTT. Its translation: CASSPGVLANTEAFF.

This chain connects TRBV4-2 to TRBJ1-1; no clear D gene. The CDR3 totals 13 residues. The germline V gene encodes CDR1 LGHNA and CDR2 YNFKEQ. Trimming removed 4 bases from V and 6 bases from J, with 12 bases in between. The CDR3 here is CASSPEIAAEAFF. The CDR3 DNA follows: TGTGCCAGCAGCCCTGAGATAGCGGCTGAAGCTTTCTTT.

The J gene is TRBJ1-2, the V gene TRBV28; no clear D gene. CDR3 length equals 14 residues. Trimming removed 2 bases from V and 5 bases from J, with 12 bases in between. Germline lookup yields CDR1 MDHEN and CDR2 SYDVKM. CDR3 sequence reads: CASSLSGTRYGYTF. CDR3 nucleotide sequence: TGTGCCAGCAGTTTAAGCGGAACGAGGTATGGCTACACCTTC.

The V call is TRBV6-6, the J call TRBJ1-3; D uncertain. The V end lost 8 bases, the J end lost 0 bases, and 8 bases lay between the germline ends. This CDR3 comprises 13 residues. CDR1 is MNHNY and CDR2 is SVGAGI in the germline V gene (reference sequence). CDR3 region: CASSRSSGNTIYF. DNA for the CDR3: TGTGCCAGCTCCCGTAGCTCTGGAAACACCATATATTTT.